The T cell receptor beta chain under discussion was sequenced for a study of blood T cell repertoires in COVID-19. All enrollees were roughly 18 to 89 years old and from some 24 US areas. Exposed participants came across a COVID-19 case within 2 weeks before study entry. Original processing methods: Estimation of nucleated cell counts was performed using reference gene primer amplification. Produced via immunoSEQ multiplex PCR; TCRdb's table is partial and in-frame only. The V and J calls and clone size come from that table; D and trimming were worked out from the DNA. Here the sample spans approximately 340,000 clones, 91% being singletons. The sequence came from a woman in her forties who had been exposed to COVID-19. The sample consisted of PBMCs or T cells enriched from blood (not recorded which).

The CDR3 loop reads CAVGQLNTEAFF. In DNA, the CDR3 is TGTGCCGTCGGACAGCTGAACACTGAAGCTTTCTTT. This chain connects TRBV30 to TRBJ1-1, with D possibly matching TRBD1 (6 bases). CDR1 is GTSNPN, CDR2 SVGIG, per germline (reference sequence). With 8 bases removed from V and 0 bases from J, the gap between germline ends came to 10 bases. This CDR3 is built from 12 residues.